These 14 T cell receptor beta chains share one sample of origin, sequenced in a study of memory CD4+ T cells and cytomegalovirus serostatus. Single viable CD3+CD4+CD8-CD45RO+ cells were sorted as the memory CD4+ T cells. Produced via immunoSEQ multiplex PCR; TCRdb's table is partial and in-frame only. Of 45,000 to 55,000 clones in the sample, around 81% are singletons; the top ten hold under 2%. Sequencing input: memory CD4+ T cells from blood. Every receptor here comes from an adult in good health and CMV-seronegative.

The rearrangement uses TRBV28 and TRBJ1-2; D possibly corresponds to TRBD1 (5 bases). The CDR3 spans 15 residues. CDR1 and CDR2 (germline): MDHEN, SYDVKM. V lost 5 bases and J 2 bases, leaving 15 bases between the germline ends. CDR3 region: CASSTRQPQNYGYTF. As DNA, the CDR3 is TGTGCCAGCAGTACTCGACAGCCACAAAACTATGGCTACACCTTC.

This clone was found a few times. This chain links TRBV6-1 with TRBJ1-5; D ambiguous. V was cut by 7 bases and J by 7 bases, with 11 bases left in between. Germline V CDR1 and CDR2: MNHNS, SASEGT. The CDR3 contains 12 residues. The CDR3 sequence is CASTSPNQPQHF. In nucleotides, the CDR3 is TGTGCCAGCACCTCCCCCAACCAGCCCCAGCATTTT.

The V call is TRBV7-2, the J call TRBJ2-1; D may be TRBD2 (6 bases). The CDR3 contains 14 residues. Germline V gene data show CDR1 as SGHTA and CDR2 as FQGNSA. Deletions cut 0 bases from V and 7 bases from J, with 10 bases between. CDR3 residues: CASSLAGLQNEQFF. CDR3 sequence (DNA): TGTGCCAGCAGCTTAGCCGGACTACAGAATGAGCAGTTCTTC.

The genes are TRBV28 and TRBJ1-1; 10 bases line up with TRBD1. CDR3 length equals 15 residues. Germline assignment: CDR1 MDHEN and CDR2 SYDVKM. The J segment lost 5 bases and the V segment lost 4 bases, leaving 7 bases of the junction unmatched. CDR3 DNA: TGTGCCAGCAGTTCACTGACAGGGGGCTATACTGAAGCTTTCTTT. It translates to CASSSLTGGYTEAFF.

This clone was recorded only once. This chain connects TRBV30 to TRBJ1-2, with D unclear. This CDR3 is 14 amino acids long. Trimming left V 0 bases short and J 3 bases short, with 11 bases between. From germline, CDR1 is GTSNPN and CDR2 SVGIG (reference sequence). DNA of the CDR3: TGTGCCTGGAGTGTCAAGGCCTCCGACTATGGCTACACCTTC. Its protein is CAWSVKASDYGYTF.

The chain recombines TRBV5-1 with TRBJ2-1, with a tentative D call TRBD1 (6 bases). Germline values: CDR1 SGHRS, CDR2 YFSETQ. The germline V and J ends were trimmed by 4 bases and 10 bases, with 24 bases remaining between them. The CDR3 is 16 residues long. CDR3 nucleotide sequence: TGCGCCAGCAGCCCCGATACAGGGTTAAAGGCTACGGAGCAGTTCTTC. Translation gives CASSPDTGLKATEQFF.

This clone came up a few times. The V and J genes are TRBV6-5 and TRBJ1-3; possibly TRBD1 for D (5 bases). From germline, CDR1 is MNHEY and CDR2 SVGAGI. V was shortened by 6 bases and J by 4 bases, with 10 bases between the two germline ends. The CDR3 is 13 residues long. CDR3 protein: CASSRRDGNTIYF. CDR3 nucleotides: TGTGCCAGCAGCCGCCGGGACGGAAACACCATATATTTT.

CDR3 in amino acids: CASSYSTQGPYEQYF. Written as DNA, the CDR3 is TGTGCCAGCAGTTACTCAACACAGGGACCCTACGAGCAGTACTTC. The rearrangement joins TRBV6-6 to TRBJ2-7; D is possibly TRBD1 (6 bases). Looked up from germline, CDR1 is MNHNY and CDR2 is SVGAGI (reference sequence). The CDR3 has 15 residues. Trimming cost V 0 bases and J 2 bases, with 11 bases left between them.

The gene calls are TRBV18 and TRBJ1-5; TRBD1 matches 8 bases. CDR3 length: 16 residues. The V and J ends lost 2 bases and 3 bases, in that order; junction bases with no gene match: 6. The germline CDR1 and CDR2 sequences are KGHSH and LQKENI. The CDR3 region has the DNA TGTGCCAGCTCACCATCCGGGACAGGAGCCAATCAGCCCCAGCATTTT. As protein: CASSPSGTGANQPQHF.

The V call is TRBV2, the J call TRBJ2-1, with 11 bases matching TRBD2. Germline-derived CDR1 and CDR2 are SNHLY and FYNNEI. The CDR3 has 16 residues. J lost 7 bases, V lost 6 bases, and 11 bases had no gene match. The CDR3 bases are TGTGCCAGCAGCGTTAGCGGGAGGGCCCAGGGGAATGAGCAGTTCTTC. Translation gives CASSVSGRAQGNEQFF.

The chain is built from TRBV10-3 and TRBJ2-5; D is possibly TRBD2 (6 bases). Germline values: CDR1 ENHRY, CDR2 SYGVKD. The CDR3 has 16 residues. Trimming took 3 bases from V and 5 from J, leaving 19 bases between them. CDR3 nucleotides: TGTGCCATCAGTGACCCCAGGGACTTCTACTCGGAGACCCAGTACTTC. Amino acid sequence: CAISDPRDFYSETQYF.

The chain links TRBV7-2 to TRBJ1-5; tentatively, D is TRBD1 (5 bases). This CDR3 region has 14 residues. Trimming removed 5 bases from V and 7 bases from J, with 15 bases in between. The germline CDR1 and CDR2 sequences are SGHTA and FQGNSA. CDR3 in DNA: TGTGCCAGCAGCCAAGGGGCAGTAGGACAGCCCCAGCATTTT. Its translation: CASSQGAVGQPQHF.

This chain joins TRBV6-1 and TRBJ1-1; D may be TRBD1 (5 bases). The V gene lost 2 bases and the J gene lost 1 base, with 17 bases spanning the gap. Germline V gene lookup returns CDR1 MNHNS and CDR2 SASEGT. The CDR3 has 17 residues. Here the CDR3 DNA reads TGTGCCAGCAGTGAAAGGGTATTAGGCCAGGGGAACACTGAAGCTTTCTTT. Its translation is CASSERVLGQGNTEAFF.

The rearrangement links TRBV5-1 to TRBJ2-5, with D maybe TRBD1 (5 bases). The V gene's germline CDR1 is SGHRS and CDR2 YFSETQ. The CDR3 loop spans 14 amino acids. Trimming took off 0 bases at V and 1 base at J, with 7 bases between the two ends. The CDR3 DNA reads TGCGCCAGCAGCTTGGGGGGCAGCCAAGAGACCCAGTACTTC. Translated: CASSLGGSQETQYF.